The 26 T cell receptor beta chains given below trace back to one sample, sequenced in a study of T cell responses to AZD1222 COVID-19 vaccine. Method: immunoSEQ multiplex PCR; TCRdb's copy keeps in-frame clones and lacks some. The table has 150,000 to 200,000 clones, about 90% seen once; the top ten hold approximately 8%. Sequenced material: peripheral blood, taken on day 0 of AZD1222 vaccination. All receptors come from an adult in good health.

The chain couples TRBV9 to TRBJ2-7; D ambiguous. Germline assignment: CDR1 SGDLS and CDR2 YYNGEE. CDR3 length: 15 amino acids. V shed 3 bases and J shed 5 bases, with 18 bases lying between them. The DNA for the CDR3 is TGTGCCAGCAGCGCCCAACCCTCCCTGAACCACGAGCAGTACTTC. Residues: CASSAQPSLNHEQYF. The full variable domain, in which reference TRBV9 and TRBJ2-7 provide the parts outside the CDR3, is DSGVTQTPKHLITATGQRVTLRCSPRSGDLSVYWYQQSLDQGLQFLIQYYNGEERAKGNILERFSAQQFPDLHSELNLSSLELGDSALYFCASSAQPSLNHEQYFGPGTRLTVT.

J is TRBJ2-3 and V is TRBV7-7, with 9 bases aligning to TRBD2. This CDR3 contains 19 residues. The V gene's germline CDR1 is SSHAT and CDR2 FNYEAQ (reference sequence). V lost 1 base, J lost 1 base, and 12 bases stayed unmatched. The CDR3 DNA sequence: TGTGCCAGCAGCTTAGGGACTAGCGCTTTAACCCTTGGCACAGATACGCAGTATTTT. It codes for CASSLGTSALTLGTDTQYF.

This chain uses TRBV7-3 with TRBJ1-6; 7 bases map to TRBD1. CDR1 SGHTA and CDR2 FQGTGA come from the germline V gene. Trimming at V came to 6 bases and at J to 11 bases, leaving 13 bases not matched to a gene. The CDR3 loop spans 15 amino acids. The CDR3 nucleotides read TGTGCCAGCAGTTATGTAGGAGGGGGCGAAACACCCCTCCACTTT. Its translation: CASSYVGGGETPLHF.

The sample holds one count of this clone. V and J are TRBV23-1 and TRBJ1-5; D not resolved. TRBV23-1 qualifies as an ORF whose function is uncertain. The CDR3 has 16 residues. With 11 bases removed from V and 0 bases from J, the gap between germline ends came to 20 bases. CDR3 residues: CAGKTRYSNSNQPQHF. CDR3 nucleotide sequence: TGCGCCGGTAAGACCCGGTACAGCAATAGCAATCAGCCCCAGCATTTT.

The CDR3: CAISEETDEKLFF. The CDR3 bases are TGTGCCATCAGTGAAGAGACAGATGAAAAACTGTTTTTT. This chain connects TRBV10-3 to TRBJ1-4; D might be TRBD1 (5 bases). The V gene lost 3 bases and the J gene lost 6 bases, with 8 bases spanning the gap. The CDR3 is 13 residues long. In germline, CDR1 is ENHRY, CDR2 SYGVKD.

The CDR3 is CASSLSGLGSAYNEQFF. DNA for the CDR3: TGTGCCAGCAGTTTATCCGGACTGGGCTCGGCCTACAATGAGCAGTTCTTC. The rearrangement links TRBV27 to TRBJ2-1; possible D gene TRBD2, 5 bases. This CDR3 comprises 17 residues. V lost 0 bases, J lost 2 bases, and 14 bases lay in between. Germline CDR1 MNHEY, CDR2 SMNVEV (reference sequence).

The chain employs TRBV27 and TRBJ1-5; D might be TRBD1 (6 bases). Germline CDR1 and CDR2: MNHEY and SMNVEV (reference sequence). V was clipped by 6 bases and J by 6 bases, with 12 bases between them. CDR3 length: 13 amino acids. The CDR3 region has the DNA TGTGCCAGCAGAGGAGGGGGGGCTCAGCCCCAGCATTTT. The encoded protein is CASRGGGAQPQHF.

This clone has just a few counts. The rearrangement joins TRBV12-3 or TRBV12-4 to TRBJ2-2; D is unresolved. The CDR3 runs 13 residues. Trimming shortened V by 2 bases and J by 4 bases, and 5 bases separated the two germline ends. The CDR3, as DNA: TGTGCCAGCAGTTTACAGAGCACCGGGGAGCTGTTTTTT. It translates to CASSLQSTGELFF.

The chain is built from TRBV4-1 and TRBJ2-3, with D possibly matching TRBD2 (7 bases). Germline V gene sequence: CDR1 MGHRA, CDR2 YSYEKL. With 6 bases removed from V and 2 bases from J, the gap between germline ends came to 24 bases. CDR3 length equals 18 residues. The CDR3 spells CASRPFRARGLHTDTQYF. The CDR3 nucleotides read TGCGCCAGCAGGCCCTTTCGCGCGCGGGGGCTACACACAGATACGCAGTATTTT.

This clone was seen only once. This chain links TRBV24-1 with TRBJ1-2, with D possibly matching TRBD1 (5 bases). The CDR3 is made up of 14 amino acids. Per germline, CDR1 KGHDR and CDR2 SFDVKD. The V end was cut by 3 bases, the J end by 6 bases, with 13 bases between. The chain's CDR3 is CATSDTGTGDGYTF. For the CDR3, the DNA is TGTGCCACCAGTGATACGGGGACCGGCGATGGCTACACCTTC.

This clone appeared a few times. The V call is TRBV7-9, the J call TRBJ1-1, with 7 bases that match TRBD1. The CDR3 contains 15 residues. Germline CDR1 is SEHNR and CDR2 is FQNEAQ (reference sequence). The V segment lost 4 bases and the J segment 2 bases; nucleotides outside the gene matches: 7. CDR3 DNA sequence: TGTGCCAGCAGCTGGGGGACAGCCGTAAACACTGAAGCTTTCTTT. Its translation is CASSWGTAVNTEAFF.

This CDR3 reads CAISEPDRGYNEQYF. CDR3 in DNA: TGTGCCATCAGTGAGCCCGACAGGGGCTATAACGAGCAGTACTTC. The gene calls are TRBV10-3 and TRBJ2-7, with 8 bases aligning to TRBD1. V lost 2 bases and J lost 5; bases outside the gene matches: 8. From germline, CDR1 is ENHRY and CDR2 SYGVKD. This CDR3 contains 15 residues.

V is TRBV7-8 and J is TRBJ1-1; D is ambiguous. CDR1 is SGHVS, CDR2 FQNEAQ, per germline. CDR3 length: 14 residues. Deletions cut 1 base from V and 8 bases from J, with 14 bases between. CDR3 sequence: CASSLGAYGGEAFF. CDR3 nucleotide sequence: TGTGCCAGCAGCTTAGGGGCCTATGGAGGCGAAGCTTTCTTT.

The chain carries TRBV29-1 and TRBJ1-2; 8 bases align to TRBD1. The CDR3 runs to 13 residues. V dropped 6 bases and J dropped 3; count of bases not matched to a gene: 6. CDR1 SQVTM and CDR2 ANQGSEA come from the germline V gene. The CDR3 DNA is TGCAGCGTCGACCTGACAGGGGACTATGGCTACACCTTC. It codes for CSVDLTGDYGYTF.

This sequence joins TRBV11-3 and TRBJ2-1; 9 bases align to TRBD1. This CDR3 is built from 16 residues. Losses at the gene ends were 0 bases for V and 8 bases for J; bases not matched to a gene: 8. Germline V CDR1 and CDR2: SGHNT, YENEEA. CDR3 sequence: CASSLDRQGGNDEQFF. CDR3 DNA: TGTGCCAGCAGCTTAGATCGACAGGGGGGTAACGATGAGCAGTTCTTC.

The sample holds one count of this clone. The V call is TRBV27, the J call TRBJ2-3, with 8 bases identical to TRBD1. The CDR3 totals 15 residues. In germline, CDR1 is MNHEY, CDR2 SMNVEV (reference sequence). After removal of 6 bases from V and 1 base from J, the junction contained 6 bases not matched to a gene. CDR3 residues: CASRPDRVGTDTQYF. The CDR3 DNA reads as TGTGCCAGCAGACCGGACAGGGTGGGCACAGATACGCAGTATTTT.

The chain couples TRBV6-6 to TRBJ2-7, with 11 bases lining up with TRBD2. Germline V gene lookup returns CDR1 MNHNY and CDR2 SVGAGI (reference sequence). The V and J ends lost 7 bases and 7 bases, in that order; junction bases with no gene match: 9. CDR3 size: 14 residues. The CDR3 bases are TGTGCCAGCAAACCGGGACTAGCGGCCCAGGAGCAGTACTTC. Its protein is CASKPGLAAQEQYF.

The V gene is TRBV6-6, the J gene TRBJ2-2, with D maybe TRBD2 (7 bases). V was pared by 8 bases and J by 4 bases, with 14 bases between. CDR3 length equals 14 residues. Per the germline V gene, CDR1 is MNHNY and CDR2 is SVGAGI (reference sequence). The CDR3 DNA is TGTGCCAGCTCTAGGGGGAGGGTCACCGGGGAGCTGTTTTTT. Encoded protein: CASSRGRVTGELFF.

This clone was detected only once. The chain carries TRBV6-5 and TRBJ2-5; D is tentatively TRBD1 or TRBD2 (5 bases each). Germline V gives CDR1 MNHEY, CDR2 SVGAGI. Trimming stripped 8 bases from V and 9 bases from J, with 16 bases between. The CDR3 covers 12 residues. The CDR3: CASGTPPGPQYF. CDR3 nucleotides: TGTGCCAGCGGCACCCCTCCGGGGCCCCAGTACTTC.

This chain uses TRBV6-5 with TRBJ1-2; D unclear. The germline CDR1 and CDR2 sequences are MNHEY and SVGAGI. The CDR3 is made up of 11 amino acids. Trimming left V 6 bases short and J 8 bases short, with 10 bases between. The chain's CDR3 is CASRMVQGYTF. The CDR3 coding sequence is TGTGCCAGCAGGATGGTGCAGGGCTACACCTTC.

This chain uses TRBV10-3 with TRBJ2-5; D unclear. V was pared by 0 bases and J by 3 bases, with 14 bases between. CDR1 and CDR2 from the germline V gene are ENHRY and SYGVKD. CDR3 length equals 16 residues. The CDR3 loop reads CAISESNGNAEETQYF. CDR3 sequence (DNA): TGTGCCATCAGTGAGTCGAACGGAAACGCGGAAGAGACCCAGTACTTC.

V and J are TRBV30 and TRBJ2-7; a possible D gene is TRBD1 (6 bases). Trimming took 4 bases from V and 3 from J, leaving 10 bases between them. CDR1 GTSNPN and CDR2 SVGIG come from the germline V gene (reference sequence). The CDR3 is made up of 12 amino acids. Here the CDR3 DNA reads TGTGCCTGGACAGGGGCGGACTACGAGCAGTACTTC. Residues: CAWTGADYEQYF.

The genes are TRBV2 and TRBJ1-5; D remains ambiguous. The CDR3 is made up of 12 amino acids. V lost 6 bases and J 8 bases, leaving 11 bases between the germline ends. Germline CDR1 reads SNHLY; CDR2 reads FYNNEI. The CDR3 DNA is TGTGCCAGCAGAAAGGCAGCCGAGCCCCAGCATTTT. This translates into CASRKAAEPQHF.

V and J are TRBV7-9 and TRBJ1-2, with a tentative D call TRBD1 (5 bases). Deletions cut 1 base from V and 7 bases from J, with 16 bases between. CDR3 length equals 15 residues. Looked up from germline, CDR1 is SEHNR and CDR2 is FQNEAQ (reference sequence). In nucleotides, the CDR3 is TGTGCCAGCAGCTTAGGGAGCCCTGAGAGGGGTGGCTACACCTTC. It translates to CASSLGSPERGGYTF.

The chain couples TRBV5-1 to TRBJ1-2; D is unresolved. Germline-derived CDR1 and CDR2 are SGHRS and YFSETQ. CDR3 size: 14 residues. Trimming left V 4 bases short and J 0 bases short, with 10 bases between. CDR3 DNA: TGCGCCAGCAGCGTAACAGTAACTAACTATGGCTACACCTTC. Amino acids: CASSVTVTNYGYTF.

The rearrangement links TRBV9 to TRBJ2-1, with 15 bases fitting TRBD2. With 0 bases clipped from V and 2 bases from J, the junction kept 6 bases outside the gene matches. Germline V gives CDR1 SGDLS, CDR2 YYNGEE. This CDR3 is 19 amino acids long. The CDR3 region is CASSVAGLAGGIPYNEQFF. For the CDR3, the DNA is TGTGCCAGCAGCGTAGCGGGACTAGCGGGGGGTATACCCTACAATGAGCAGTTCTTC.